This TCR beta chain was recovered during a study of T-cell memory formation after mild COVID-19 (TCRdb year 2021). Study-level background: TCR sequence clusters from the two donors were largely donor specific. In two donors, T-cell clones that expanded and contracted after mild COVID-19 were followed by sequencing TCRalpha and TCRbeta repertoires longitudinally. Two young, previously healthy adult volunteers, one female and one male, were included in the cohort.

Sequencing used an Illumina NovaSeq 6000. TCRalpha and TCRbeta cDNA libraries were constructed by 5'RACE with constant-segment primers, with sample barcodes and unique molecular identifiers being introduced. Trizol reagent was used to extract RNA from every sample. Libraries were amplified in two PCR steps, with a second sample barcode and Illumina TruSeq adapters added in the second step. Sequencing of libraries was performed on an Illumina NovaSeq with 2 x 150 bp paired-end reads. As for the original processing: The reads were demultiplexed and collapsed into UMI-guided consensus sequences using migec v1.2.7. Using mixcr v2.1.11, the UMI consensuses were aligned to TRA and TRB V and J templates and assembled into clonotypes. A clonotype was counted as expanded or contracted only if both edgeR and NoisET called the change significant, with noise models trained on biological replicates. For edgeR calls, the thresholds were a false discovery rate-adjusted p below 0.01 and a log2 fold-change of 1. As an exploratory analysis of dynamics, max-normalized trajectories of the 1000 most abundant clonotypes were examined by PCA with hierarchical clustering. Each responding clone was given a CD4 or CD8 phenotype based on the CD4+ and CD8+ repertoires, which had been sequenced separately. TCRdb cleaned the public reads at Q25 with fastp, built clones with MiXCR and kept in-frame beta chains. All rows with the same CDR3 protein become a single entry with the most common DNA and genes. The V and J calls, along with clone size, are taken from TCRdb and not from the paper's own processing. Within this sample are about 290,000 distinct CDR3 sequences, with around 15% of them counted one time only. Clones ranked in the top ten supply 20% to 25% of the sample.

Results and caveats for the whole study, not just this receptor: Some responding clones were detected in pre-infection memory, suggesting pre-existing cross-reactive memory T cells joined the SARS-CoV-2 response. Balanced CD4/CD8 phenotypes were observed for clones contracting from day 15 to 85, whereas a bias towards CD4+ was observed for a second wave of clones expanding from day 15 to 37. Contracting CD4+ clones were located mainly in the CM and EM memory subsets, whereas CD8+ clones were found to be enriched in EMRA. Only two mild cases were covered by the study, and larger cohorts that include severe cases with pre-infection samples were considered necessary. SARS-CoV-2 specificity was not confirmed for the second-wave clones peaking on day 37.

Ficoll-Paque density gradient centrifugation was used to isolate PBMCs. Reading from cysteine to phenylalanine, the CDR3 counts 14 amino acids. The DNA shown is the 42-base CDR3, in frame from base 1. CDR1 is given as SGHTA and CDR2 as FQGNSA, both from the germline V gene. V drops 3 bases and J drops 0 bases, leaving 7 bases in between. As to this clonotype: This clone's antigen is unknown. The sample holds no much larger clone one base away, and base qualities are not on file.

The chain uses TRBV7-2 and TRBJ2-3; no D gene is confidently identified. The TCR originated in a man between 18 and 35 years old who had mild COVID-19 (a few samples of this study predate the infection). The sample titles of this study are shuffled in the database, so cell type and time point are left out; the donor was told from shared clones. Sequenced: PBMCs or a T cell subset sorted from them (not recorded which). The CDR3 protein is CASSFWGSTDTQYF. The nucleotide sequence is given as TGTGCCAGCAGCTTTTGGGGTAGCACAGATACGCAGTATTTT.